One T cell receptor beta chain is described in this entry. The record originates from a study of cytomegalovirus exposure and HLA in healthy donors. PCR was performed using 60 Vbeta and 13 Jbeta primers. Clones were read by immunoSEQ multiplex PCR, and TCRdb kept only the in-frame ones, dropping some. The sample includes hundreds of thousands of clones, about 81% of them seen just once. Source material: PBMCs. The TCR originated in a man aged 40-49 years in good health and CMV-seropositive.

Written as DNA, the CDR3 is TGTGCCAGCAGCTTGCAACAGGGTTACAATGAGCAGTTCTTC. It encodes CASSLQQGYNEQFF. This sequence joins TRBV5-8 and TRBJ2-1; D possibly corresponds to TRBD1 (6 bases). The V gene lost 1 base and the J gene lost 4 bases, with 9 bases spanning the gap. CDR1 is SGHTS, CDR2 YDEGEE, per germline. There are 14 residues in the CDR3.